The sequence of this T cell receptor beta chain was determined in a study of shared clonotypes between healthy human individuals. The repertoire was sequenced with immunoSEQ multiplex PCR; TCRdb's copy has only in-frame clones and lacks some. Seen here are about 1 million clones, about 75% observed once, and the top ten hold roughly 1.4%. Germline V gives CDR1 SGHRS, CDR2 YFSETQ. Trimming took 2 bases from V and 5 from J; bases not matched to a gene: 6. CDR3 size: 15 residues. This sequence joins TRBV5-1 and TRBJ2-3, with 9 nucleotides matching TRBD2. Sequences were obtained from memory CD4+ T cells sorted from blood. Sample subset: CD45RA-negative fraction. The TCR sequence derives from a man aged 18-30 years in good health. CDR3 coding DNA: TGCGCCAGCAGCTTCGGTAGCGGGAGAGAAGATACGCAGTATTTT. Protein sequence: CASSFGSGREDTQYF. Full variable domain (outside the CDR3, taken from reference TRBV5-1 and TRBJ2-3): KAGVTQTPRYLIKTRGQQVTLSCSPISGHRSVSWYQQTPGQGLQFLFEYFSETQRNKGNFPGRFSGRQFSNSRSEMNVSTLELGDSALYLCASSFGSGREDTQYFGPGTRLTVL.